Following are 32 T cell receptor beta chains from one sample sequenced in a study of identical twins. TCRdb reprocessed the 5' RACE reads via MiXCR and lists one record per CDR3 protein. The sample shows about 100,000 distinct CDR3 sequences, less than 6.5% of them seen only once. Sequenced input: memory T cells sorted from blood. These receptors all stem from a woman aged 50 to 60 in good health.

There are many counts of this clonotype. This sequence joins TRBV10-2 and TRBJ1-4, with a weak D call TRBD1 (5 bases). CDR1 and CDR2 from the germline V gene are WSHSY and SAAADI. The CDR3 consists of 14 residues. V shed 4 bases and J shed 6 bases, with 12 bases lying between them. The DNA for the CDR3 is TGCGCCAGCAGTGGGGGACGGGGTGATGAAAAACTGTTTTTT. Its translation: CASSGGRGDEKLFF.

This clonotype has a count of ten or more. The rearrangement uses TRBV6-4 and TRBJ2-1; D perhaps matches TRBD2 (6 bases). CDR3 length equals 14 residues. V lost 4 bases and J 9 bases, leaving 16 bases between the germline ends. The germline V gene encodes CDR1 MRHNA and CDR2 SNTAGT. CDR3 nucleotides: TGTGCCAGCAGTGCGTCTAGCGCTATATTTGAGCAGTTCTTC. Translating it yields CASSASSAIFEQFF.

This clonotype was counted a few times. The chain combines TRBV20-1 with TRBJ2-1, with 7 positions matching TRBD2. Germline V gene lookup returns CDR1 DFQATT and CDR2 SNEGSKA (reference sequence). There are 14 residues in the CDR3. V shed 6 bases and J 4 bases; nucleotides not matched to a gene: 9. The CDR3: CSAPSGALYNEQFF. CDR3 bases: TGCAGTGCCCCAAGCGGGGCCCTTTACAATGAGCAGTTCTTC.

There are many counts of this clonotype. J is TRBJ2-3 and V is TRBV10-3, with 8 bases lining up with TRBD2. Germline V CDR1 and CDR2: ENHRY, SYGVKD. Unmatched junction bases numbered 5, after V lost 8 bases and J lost 1 base. The CDR3 has 14 amino acids. CDR3 nucleotides: TGTGCCATCGCGGCGGGAGGTGGCACAGATACGCAGTATTTT. It codes for CAIAAGGGTDTQYF.

The V gene is TRBV21-1, the J gene TRBJ1-1; the table's D call TRBD1 went unverified against the DNA. TRBV21-1 is a pseudogene. The CDR3 length is 15 residues. The CDR3 region is CASKPGTGVWTEAFF. The CDR3 coding sequence is TGTGCCAGCAAACCAGGGACAGGGGTTTGGACTGAAGCTTTCTTT.

This clonotype was observed a handful of times. The CDR3 nucleotides are TGTGCCAGCAGTGAATTTTCCGCGACGGCTGGGCCCTACGAGCAGTACGTC. Translation: CASSEFSATAGPYEQYV. V is TRBV6-1 and J is TRBJ2-7; D call uncertain. Looked up from germline, CDR1 is MNHNS and CDR2 is SASEGT. V was pared by 2 bases and J by 2 bases, with 19 bases between. The CDR3 has 17 amino acids.

This clonotype was detected a few times. The rearrangement links TRBV20-1 to TRBJ2-5; 7 bases align to TRBD1. J gave up 2 bases and V 6 bases, and 6 bases lay outside the gene matches. This CDR3 has 13 amino acids. CDR1 and CDR2 (germline): DFQATT, SNEGSKA (reference sequence). For the CDR3, the DNA is TGCAGTGCCTCACAGGGGCTTCAAGAGACCCAGTACTTC. Translating gives CSASQGLQETQYF.

The sample holds many counts of this clonotype. The chain combines TRBV20-1 with TRBJ2-4; tentatively, D is TRBD1 (5 bases). The CDR3 consists of 13 residues. Germline lookup yields CDR1 DFQATT and CDR2 SNEGSKA (reference sequence). The germline V and J ends were trimmed by 1 base and 8 bases, with 12 bases remaining between them. CDR3 loop: CSARGQGIDIQYF. The CDR3 DNA follows: TGCAGTGCTAGAGGCCAGGGTATTGACATTCAGTACTTC.

Ten or more counts support this clonotype. The chain has TRBV20-1 and TRBJ2-7; D might be TRBD1 (6 bases). V lost 5 bases and J 0 bases, leaving 14 bases between the germline ends. The CDR3 length is 14 residues. Germline V CDR1 and CDR2: DFQATT, SNEGSKA (reference sequence). The DNA for the CDR3 is TGCAGTGCTGGGCACCTGGGGGCCTCCTACGAGCAGTACTTC. Translation gives CSAGHLGASYEQYF.

This clonotype was observed a few times. This chain joins TRBV2 and TRBJ2-1; 13 positions agree with TRBD2. The length of the CDR3 is 17 residues. Per germline, CDR1 SNHLY and CDR2 FYNNEI. Losses at the gene ends were 11 bases for V and 0 bases for J; bases not matched to a gene: 10. The CDR3 bases are TGTGCCGGCGGAGGACTAGCGGGAGTAGACTCCTACAATGAGCAGTTCTTC. Translation: CAGGGLAGVDSYNEQFF.

This clonotype appeared a few times. The chain combines TRBV11-2 with TRBJ2-1; tentative D call: TRBD2 (5 bases). In germline, CDR1 is SGHAT, CDR2 FQNNGV. Trimming shortened V by 4 bases and J by 9 bases, and 13 bases separated the two germline ends. CDR3 length: 13 amino acids. CDR3 DNA sequence: TGTGCCAGCAGCTCACAAGAAAGCGGTGAGCAGTTCTTC. It specifies CASSSQESGEQFF.

This clonotype has only a few counts. For the CDR3, the DNA is TGCAGTGCTAGAGGACCTAGAGAAGAGACCCAGTACTTC. This encodes CSARGPREETQYF. This chain links TRBV20-1 with TRBJ2-5, with unresolved D. CDR3 length: 13 amino acids. V gave up 1 base and J gave up 3 bases, with 9 bases separating them. CDR1 DFQATT and CDR2 SNEGSKA come from the germline V gene (reference sequence).

This clonotype has at least ten counts. The rearrangement links TRBV5-5 to TRBJ2-7; D not resolved. The length of the CDR3 is 15 residues. Between the trimmed V and J ends, which lost 0 bases and 0 bases, there was a span of 10 bases. The germline CDR1 and CDR2 sequences are SGHKS and YYEKEE (reference sequence). As DNA, the CDR3 is TGTGCCAGCAGCTTGGATTTACTAATCTCCTACGAGCAGTACTTC. Residues: CASSLDLLISYEQYF.

The sample holds many counts of this clonotype. The chain combines TRBV3-1 with TRBJ1-6, with D possibly TRBD1 on 5 matching bases. Germline V gene lookup returns CDR1 LGHDT and CDR2 YNNKEL (reference sequence). V was shortened by 3 bases and J by 9 bases, with 12 bases between the two germline ends. The CDR3 contains 14 residues. The CDR3 reads CASSQGVGGSPLHF. The DNA for the CDR3 is TGTGCCAGCAGCCAGGGGGTAGGCGGTTCACCCCTCCACTTT. The variable domain in full, with the rest retrieved from reference TRBV3-1 and TRBJ1-6, is DTAVSQTPKYLVTQMGNDKSIKCEQNLGHDTMYWYKQDSKKFLKIMFSYNNKELIINETVPNRFSPKSPDKAHLNLHINSLELGDSAVYFCASSQGVGGSPLHFGNGTRLTVT.

At least ten counts were recorded for this clonotype. This chain connects TRBV11-2 to TRBJ2-2; D uncertain. Trimming stripped 5 bases from V and 0 bases from J, with 10 bases between. Germline V CDR1 and CDR2: SGHAT, FQNNGV. The CDR3 totals 15 residues. The CDR3 coding sequence is TGTGCCAGCAGCCCAGGACCTTCGAACACCGGGGAGCTGTTTTTT. Protein: CASSPGPSNTGELFF.

This chain's CDR3 is CASSLRDRVGSPLHF. The CDR3 nucleotides read TGTGCCAGCAGCTTAAGGGACAGGGTGGGTTCACCCCTCCACTTT. The rearrangement joins TRBV7-8 to TRBJ1-6, with 9 bases lining up with TRBD1. In germline, CDR1 is SGHVS, CDR2 FQNEAQ. The junction had 5 bases not matched to a gene; V was cut back by 2 bases and J by 9 bases. The CDR3 covers 15 residues. The complete variable domain, with remaining parts taken from reference TRBV7-8 and TRBJ1-6, reads GAGVSQSPRYKVAKRGQDVALRCDPISGHVSLFWYQQALGQGPEFLTYFQNEAQLDKSGLPSDRFFAERPEGSVSTLKIQRTQQEDSAVYLCASSLRDRVGSPLHFGNGTRLTVT.

This clonotype came up many times. The CDR3 nucleotides are TGCGCCAGCAGCTTGGGGTCCTGGGGGCCGCTCTCCTACGAGCAGTACTTC. Amino acids: CASSLGSWGPLSYEQYF. The J gene is TRBJ2-7, the V gene TRBV5-1; a possible D gene is TRBD1 (6 bases). The CDR3 spans 17 residues. Between the trimmed V and J ends, which lost 0 bases and 0 bases, there was a span of 16 bases. Germline CDR1 is SGHRS and CDR2 is YFSETQ.

This clonotype showed up many times. The J gene is TRBJ2-1, the V gene TRBV20-1, with a weak D call TRBD2 (5 bases). V was shortened by 5 bases and J by 6 bases, with 17 bases between the two germline ends. Per germline, CDR1 DFQATT and CDR2 SNEGSKA (reference sequence). CDR3 length equals 14 residues. CDR3 bases: TGCAGTGCTCTGCCTCCTCGGGCGGGCAATGAGCAGTTCTTC. This sequence encodes CSALPPRAGNEQFF.

This clonotype was detected many times. The chain joins TRBV14 to TRBJ2-1; D gene uncertain. The CDR3 is made up of 13 amino acids. Per germline, CDR1 SGHDN and CDR2 FVKESK. The V and J ends lost 2 bases and 4 bases respectively, with 6 bases between them. The CDR3 DNA is TGTGCCAGCAGCCAAACTATTTACAATGAGCAGTTCTTC. Its translation is CASSQTIYNEQFF.

V gene TRBV19 combines with J gene TRBJ2-3, with D tentatively TRBD1 (5 bases). The CDR3 contains 14 residues. CDR1 and CDR2 from the germline V gene are LNHDA and SQIVND (reference sequence). Between the trimmed V and J ends, which lost 3 bases and 0 bases, there was a span of 7 bases. DNA for the CDR3: TGTGCCAGTAGTATCAGGACAAGCACAGATACGCAGTATTTT. Translation gives CASSIRTSTDTQYF. Full variable domain (missing parts from reference TRBV19 and TRBJ2-3): DGGITQSPKYLFRKEGQNVTLSCEQNLNHDAMYWYRQDPGQGLRLIYYSQIVNDFQKGDIAEGYSVSREKKESFPLTVTSAQKNPTAFYLCASSIRTSTDTQYFGPGTRLTVL.

This clonotype appeared many times. The chain couples TRBV5-1 to TRBJ1-5; the match to TRBD1 covers 7 bases. The CDR3 covers 19 residues. Per germline, CDR1 SGHRS and CDR2 YFSETQ. J lost 0 bases, V lost 4 bases, and 16 bases had no gene match. The CDR3 sequence is CASSTRAGTENYSNQPQHF. The CDR3, as DNA: TGCGCCAGCAGCACCCGAGCCGGGACAGAAAATTATAGCAATCAGCCCCAGCATTTT.

This clonotype was detected many times. The chain carries TRBV7-6 and TRBJ2-5, with D possibly being TRBD2 (6 bases). This CDR3 has 12 amino acids. Germline V gives CDR1 SGHVS, CDR2 FNYEAQ. Trimming left V 8 bases short and J 6 bases short, with 13 bases between. This CDR3 reads CASAGPKKTQYF. In DNA form, the CDR3 reads TGTGCCAGCGCGGGACCCAAAAAGACCCAGTACTTC.

This clonotype was seen at least ten times. This chain links TRBV5-1 with TRBJ2-5; no firm D call. Trimming pared 0 bases from V and 10 bases from J, leaving 10 bases between. The CDR3 runs 12 residues. CDR1 and CDR2 from the germline V gene are SGHRS and YFSETQ. The CDR3 coding sequence is TGCGCCAGCAGCTTGGAAGGAGAACGCCAGTACTTC. Translation gives CASSLEGERQYF.

This clonotype was recorded a few times. V gene TRBV11-3 combines with J gene TRBJ2-7; weak D call: TRBD1 (6 bases). The CDR3 loop spans 12 amino acids. Between the trimmed V and J ends, which lost 7 bases and 1 base, there was a span of 8 bases. The germline gives CDR1 SGHNT, CDR2 YENEEA. In DNA, the CDR3 is TGTGCCAGCAAAACAGGGTCCTACGAGCAGTACTTC. Amino acids: CASKTGSYEQYF.

This chain links TRBV29-1 with TRBJ2-3; D not certain. With 3 bases removed from V and 4 bases from J, the gap between germline ends came to 11 bases. Germline values: CDR1 SQVTM, CDR2 ANQGSEA. The length of the CDR3 is 13 residues. The chain's CDR3 is CSVEPSGADTQYF. The CDR3 nucleotides are TGCAGCGTTGAGCCCTCTGGAGCAGATACGCAGTATTTT.

The chain uses TRBV10-1 and TRBJ2-7, with 9 bases that match TRBD1. The ends lost 6 bases at V and 5 bases at J; junction bases unmatched: 11. Germline V gene data show CDR1 as WNHNN and CDR2 as SYGVQD (reference sequence). This CDR3 spans 15 amino acids. CDR3 sequence: CASRPSGTGSDEQYF. CDR3 DNA sequence: TGCGCCAGCAGACCGTCCGGGACAGGGTCCGACGAGCAGTACTTC.

This clonotype has a count of ten or more. J is TRBJ2-1 and V is TRBV24-1; no clear D gene. Trimming stripped 9 bases from V and 9 bases from J, with 14 bases between. The CDR3 runs 12 residues. Germline V CDR1 and CDR2: KGHDR, SFDVKD. CDR3 sequence reads: CATDAERGEQFF. The DNA for the CDR3 is TGTGCCACCGATGCTGAGAGAGGTGAGCAGTTCTTC.

V gene TRBV2 combines with J gene TRBJ2-3, with TRBD1 matching 7 bases. V was pared by 6 bases and J by 4 bases, with 4 bases of the junction left unmatched. CDR1 and CDR2 (germline): SNHLY, FYNNEI. This CDR3 comprises 13 residues. CDR3 residues: CASSDREADTQYF. The DNA for the CDR3 is TGTGCCAGCAGCGACAGGGAAGCAGATACGCAGTATTTT.

This clonotype was detected many times. The chain recombines TRBV20-1 with TRBJ1-1; perhaps TRBD1 as D (5 bases). The ends were cut back, 0 bases at V and 0 bases at J, with 8 bases in the middle. CDR3 length equals 14 residues. Germline values: CDR1 DFQATT, CDR2 SNEGSKA (reference sequence). CDR3 in DNA: TGCAGTGCTAGAGAAGGAGGGGTGAACACTGAAGCTTTCTTT. Protein: CSAREGGVNTEAFF.

V usage is TRBV5-8 and J usage is TRBJ2-1; TRBD2 aligns across 12 bases. Germline assignment: CDR1 SGHTS and CDR2 YDEGEE. CDR3 length equals 17 residues. V lost 1 base and J lost 5; bases outside the gene matches: 7. The CDR3 loop is CASSLYVTSGRNNEQFF. In DNA, the CDR3 is TGTGCCAGCAGCTTGTATGTGACTAGCGGGAGAAACAATGAGCAGTTCTTC. The full variable domain, in which reference TRBV5-8 and TRBJ2-1 provide the parts outside the CDR3, is EAGVTQSPTHLIKTRGQQATLRCSPISGHTSVYWYQQALGLGLQFLLWYDEGEERNRGNFPPRFSGRQFPNYSSELNVNALELEDSALYLCASSLYVTSGRNNEQFFGPGTRLTVL.

The table lists this clonotype with a few counts. This chain uses TRBV18 with TRBJ2-4; D is perhaps TRBD2 (6 bases). Germline CDR1 and CDR2: KGHSH and LQKENI. The V end lost 3 bases, the J end lost 8 bases, and 14 bases lay between the germline ends. This CDR3 has 14 amino acids. The CDR3 coding sequence is TGTGCCAGCTCACCGGAGGGAAATAATTACATTCAGTACTTC. This encodes CASSPEGNNYIQYF.

This clonotype occurred many times. The chain recombines TRBV27 with TRBJ2-7, with 8 bases lining up with TRBD1. The germline V gene encodes CDR1 MNHEY and CDR2 SMNVEV (reference sequence). This CDR3 spans 16 amino acids. Unmatched junction bases numbered 11, after V lost 1 base and J lost 6 bases. DNA for the CDR3: TGTGCCAGCAGTTTATGCGAAGGAACAGGGGGTTTCGAGCAGTACGTC. It encodes CASSLCEGTGGFEQYV.